This T cell receptor (beta chain) was sequenced in a study of tumor and adjacent non-tumor tissue in lung cancer. Study at large: Patients comprised about a dozen adenocarcinoma, a couple of squamous cell carcinoma and 1 small cell lung cancer. The patients, approximately nine men and roughly 5 women, were roughly 30 to 76 with stage I to III disease.

The template was RNA from unsorted bulk tissue. Distant lung tissue was collected more than 3 cm away from the tumor edge. Chemotherapy-naive patients with new lung cancer underwent thoracic surgery in China, August–late 2014. TCRbeta libraries were built with three rounds of nested PCR, modified from ARM-PCR. TCRdb called the multiplex PCR reads again in MiXCR, with one record for every CDR3 protein. The profile covers 70,000 to 90,000 distinct CDR3 sequences, with around 70% appearing a single time and roughly 25% taken by the ten largest. Whole-study results and caveats: Compared with tumor, normal lung showed significantly lower TCR diversity.

This clonotype was seen repeatedly, ten times or more. What it binds is unknown. This CDR3 is 11 amino acids long. Per the germline V gene, CDR1 is DFQATT and CDR2 is SNEGSKA (reference sequence). V lost 2 bases, J lost 8 bases, and 7 bases lay in between. Material for sequencing was distant non-tumor lung tissue. The clonotype was recovered from a woman aged 45-65 years with non-small cell lung cancer. The V call is TRBV20-1, the J call TRBJ2-1; no reliable D call. CDR3 sequence reads: CSARRHDEQFF. CDR3 coding DNA: TGCAGTGCTAGACGGCACGATGAGCAGTTCTTC.